This T cell receptor (beta chain) was sequenced for a study of control samples from healthy donors and cancer patients. Generated by immunoSEQ multiplex PCR, the TCRdb table keeps only in-frame clones and is missing some. The sample includes 180,000 or so clones, roughly 95% of them seen just once. The CDR3 contains 14 residues. After removal of 4 bases from V and 7 bases from J, the junction contained 10 bases not matched to a gene. Germline V gives CDR1 GTSNPN, CDR2 SVGIG (reference sequence). This chain joins TRBV30 and TRBJ1-5, with 7 bases identical to TRBD1. This sequence originates from an older woman in good health. Sequencing used blood. The CDR3 spells CAWNRDSRNQPQHF. The CDR3 coding sequence is TGTGCCTGGAACAGGGACAGTCGGAACCAGCCCCAGCATTTT.